These 16 T cell receptor beta chains share one sample of origin, sequenced in a study of graft-versus-host responses after intestinal transplantation. Sequenced by immunoSEQ multiplex PCR; TCRdb stores in-frame clones only, minus some. Among approximately 130,000 clones listed, more than 90% were seen once. What these receptors recognize is not known. Sequenced here: unstimulated CD4+ T cells sorted from spleen or lymph node cells, sampled before intestinal transplant. These receptor sequences come from a human donor who received an intestinal transplant.

The rearrangement links TRBV6-5 to TRBJ1-6, with 8 bases aligning to TRBD1. In germline, CDR1 is MNHEY, CDR2 SVGAGI. This CDR3 contains 15 residues. J lost 5 bases, V lost 6 bases, and 6 bases had no gene match. In DNA form, the CDR3 reads TGTGCCAGCAGCGGACAGGGTCCGGATAATTCACCCCTCCACTTT. As protein: CASSGQGPDNSPLHF.

The chain links TRBV18 to TRBJ1-5; unclear D gene. The CDR3 spans 12 residues. Germline lookup yields CDR1 KGHSH and CDR2 LQKENI. Trimming left V 5 bases short and J 7 bases short, with 9 bases between. CDR3 DNA sequence: TGTGCCAGCTCATCCCCTGAACAGCCCCAGCATTTT. Protein: CASSSPEQPQHF.

The chain uses TRBV5-1 and TRBJ2-2, with D tentatively TRBD1 (6 bases). The CDR3 sequence is 15 residues long. Per the germline V gene, CDR1 is SGHRS and CDR2 is YFSETQ. With 4 bases removed from V and 1 base from J, the gap between germline ends came to 11 bases. The CDR3 DNA is TGCGCCAGCAGCCCCGGACAGCTGAACACCGGGGAGCTGTTTTTT. Its translation: CASSPGQLNTGELFF.

CDR3 sequence: CSVDRSGGSTDTQYF. CDR3 nucleotide sequence: TGCAGCGTTGACCGCTCAGGCGGTAGCACAGATACGCAGTATTTT. The chain uses TRBV29-1 and TRBJ2-3, with D unresolved. CDR1 is SQVTM and CDR2 is ANQGSEA in the germline V gene. The CDR3 extends over 15 amino acids. V was clipped by 3 bases and J by 0 bases, with 13 bases between them.

The chain uses TRBV21-1 and TRBJ2-1. TRBV21-1 represents a pseudogene. The CDR3 is made up of 16 amino acids. The CDR3 nucleotides are TGTGCCAGCAGCAAAAGGGGAAGGAGGTCCTACAATGAGCAGTTCTTC. This translates into CASSKRGRRSYNEQFF.

The chain links TRBV10-2 to TRBJ2-1, with TRBD2 as a possible D gene (5 bases). CDR3 length: 14 residues. The ends were cut back, 6 bases at V and 8 bases at J, with 17 bases in the middle. Germline CDR1 reads WSHSY; CDR2 reads SAAADI. The CDR3 loop is CASRGGLARDEQFF. The CDR3 coding sequence is TGCGCCAGCAGAGGTGGATTAGCGAGGGATGAGCAGTTCTTC.

CDR3 region: CASMLRGLGSPLHF. The CDR3 DNA follows: TGTGCCAGCATGTTACGGGGGCTGGGTTCACCCCTCCACTTT. This chain joins TRBV27 and TRBJ1-6; TRBD1 might be the D (6 bases). Germline V lookup: CDR1 MNHEY, CDR2 SMNVEV (reference sequence). V lost 7 bases to trimming and J lost 9 bases, with 16 bases between them. This CDR3 spans 14 amino acids.

The chain joins TRBV4-2 to TRBJ2-1; 11 bases line up with TRBD2. V shed 0 bases, J shed 10 bases, and the junction held 8 bases outside the gene matches. Germline V gives CDR1 LGHNA, CDR2 YNFKEQ. The CDR3 runs 16 residues. In nucleotides, the CDR3 is TGTGCCAGCAGCCAAGAAGTAGCGGGGGGGTGGACGGAGCAGTTCTTC. Protein product: CASSQEVAGGWTEQFF.

The chain couples TRBV5-4 to TRBJ2-3, with TRBD1 as a possible D gene (6 bases). The ends were cut back, 3 bases at V and 2 bases at J, with 13 bases in the middle. CDR1 and CDR2 from the germline V gene are SGHNT and YYREEE (reference sequence). The CDR3 is 15 amino acids. The CDR3 DNA follows: TGTGCCAGCAGCTCATCAGGGGTTGTCACAGATACGCAGTATTTT. Translated: CASSSSGVVTDTQYF. The whole variable domain, filled in from reference TRBV5-4 and TRBJ2-3, reads ETGVTQSPTHLIKTRGQQVTLRCSSQSGHNTVSWYQQALGQGPQFIFQYYREEENGRGNFPPRFSGLQFPNYSSELNVNALELDDSALYLCASSSSGVVTDTQYFGPGTRLTVL.

This clone has a handful of counts. The V gene is TRBV19, the J gene TRBJ1-2, with TRBD1 identical over 9 bases. The CDR3 spans 13 residues. CDR1 LNHDA and CDR2 SQIVND come from the germline V gene (reference sequence). J gave up 3 bases and V 8 bases, and 4 bases lay outside the gene matches. The CDR3 coding sequence is TGTGCCAGTCGGACAGGGGTGGACTATGGCTACACCTTC. Its protein product is CASRTGVDYGYTF.

Comment on this clone: The same CDR3 can be traced to other DNA sequences in this sample. V usage is TRBV27 and J usage is TRBJ1-2; D may be TRBD1 (5 bases). V was clipped by 0 bases and J by 5 bases, with 7 bases between them. CDR1 and CDR2 from the germline V gene are MNHEY and SMNVEV (reference sequence). There are 13 residues in the CDR3. CDR3 region: CASSLSGGYGYTF. The CDR3 coding sequence is TGTGCCAGCAGTTTATCGGGGGGGTATGGCTACACCTTC.

This chain joins TRBV5-6 and TRBJ2-1, with TRBD1 identical over 9 bases. The CDR3 extends over 15 amino acids. The germline V gene has CDR1 SGHDT and CDR2 YYEEEE. Trimming cost V 3 bases and J 6 bases; bases outside gene matches: 7. The DNA for the CDR3 is TGTGCCAGCAGCTATTGGGACAGGGTATTCAATGAGCAGTTCTTC. Its protein product is CASSYWDRVFNEQFF.

The chain joins TRBV7-6 to TRBJ1-1, with D possibly being TRBD1 (5 bases). Trimming stripped 2 bases from V and 1 base from J, with 11 bases between. Germline V gene lookup returns CDR1 SGHVS and CDR2 FNYEAQ. The CDR3 covers 15 residues. CDR3 sequence: CASSLRPGRNTEAFF. CDR3 nucleotides: TGTGCCAGCAGCTTAAGGCCAGGGCGGAACACTGAAGCTTTCTTT. The entire variable domain, with the rest obtained from reference TRBV7-6 and TRBJ1-1, is as follows: GAGVSQSPRYKVTKRGQDVALRCDPISGHVSLYWYRQALGQGPEFLTYFNYEAQQDKSGLPNDRFSAERPEGSISTLTIQRTEQRDSAMYRCASSLRPGRNTEAFFGQGTRLTVV.

The gene calls are TRBV7-2 and TRBJ2-3, with D perhaps TRBD1 (5 bases). This CDR3 has 17 amino acids. The V end lost 1 base, the J end lost 3 bases, and 17 bases lay between the germline ends. CDR1 is SGHTA and CDR2 is FQGNSA in the germline V gene. The CDR3 DNA reads TGTGCCAGCAGCTTAGAGCCAAGGCCCAGGGTTACAGATACGCAGTATTTT. This sequence encodes CASSLEPRPRVTDTQYF.

The count of this clone is one. This chain connects TRBV4-1 to TRBJ2-3; D perhaps matches TRBD2 (6 bases). V lost 0 bases and J 2 bases, leaving 15 bases between the germline ends. CDR1 is MGHRA, CDR2 YSYEKL, per germline. The CDR3 runs to 17 residues. CDR3 nucleotide sequence: TGCGCCAGCAGCCAAGATCGGGCGGGGTACAACACAGATACGCAGTATTTT. Translating gives CASSQDRAGYNTDTQYF.

This chain uses TRBV7-8 with TRBJ1-2, with 10 nucleotides matching TRBD1. CDR1 SGHVS and CDR2 FQNEAQ come from the germline V gene. This CDR3 contains 18 residues. The trim removed 4 bases at V and 6 bases at J, leaving 17 bases unmatched. The CDR3: CASSSGQGVSFGGDGYTF. CDR3 DNA: TGTGCCAGCAGCTCCGGACAGGGGGTATCTTTCGGGGGAGATGGCTACACCTTC.